The rows below give T cell receptor beta chains drawn from one sample of a study of blood T cell repertoires in COVID-19. Measured with immunoSEQ multiplex PCR; TCRdb has only the in-frame clones, and not every one. In the table there are some 160,000 clones, 79% of which are singletons. The sample comprised PBMCs or T cells enriched from blood (not recorded which). The receptors were gathered from a woman between 70 and 85 years old in a cohort exposed to, infected with or recovered from COVID-19 (not recorded which). Each CDR3 is given with its conserved first and last residue. The D gene is left open where the match is weak. Only part of the rows carry a size: once, few, many, or a class if the clone is expanded.

clone size	D gene	J gene	V gene	CDR3 DNA	CDR3 protein
few	TRBD1	TRBJ2-3	TRBV5-1	TGCGCCAGCAGCGACCAACAGGGGGCCCGGGGAGATACGCAGTATTTT	CASSDQQGARGDTQYF
NA	NA	TRBJ1-5	TRBV12-5	TGTGCTAGTGGTTTGGTACCCGGGTACAATCAGCCCCAGCATTTT	CASGLVPGYNQPQHF
few	NA	TRBJ1-4	TRBV6-1	TGTGCCAGCAGTGTTCGGACAGCTCGATCTAATGAAAAACTGTTTTTT	CASSVRTARSNEKLFF
NA	NA	TRBJ1-2	TRBV3-1/TRBV3-2	TGTGCCAGCAGCCAAGCGGGGTTTCGTGGCTACACCTTC	CASSQAGFRGYTF
NA	NA	TRBJ1-1	TRBV27	TGTGCCAGCAGTTGGACAAGTTTCACTGAAGCTTTCTTT	CASSWTSFTEAFF
NA	TRBD2	TRBJ2-1	TRBV29-1	TGCAGCGTCATACTAGCGGGGAATTACAATGAGCAGTTCTTC	CSVILAGNYNEQFF
NA	TRBD2	TRBJ2-7	TRBV7-2	TGTGCCAGCAGCTTAGCGGGGACTAGCGGGATCAACGAGCAGTACTTC	CASSLAGTSGINEQYF
NA	TRBD1	TRBJ1-2	TRBV28	TGTGCCAGCAGTTTTGGGACAGGGACCACGGAGGATGGCTACACCTTC	CASSFGTGTTEDGYTF
NA	TRBD1	TRBJ2-7	TRBV10-3	TGTGCCATCAGTGACTCCAGGGGGTCGGACGAGCAGTACTTC	CAISDSRGSDEQYF
few	NA	TRBJ1-5	TRBV2	TGTGCCAGCGGAAGTATGGGAGATCAGCCCCAGCATTTT	CASGSMGDQPQHF
NA	NA	TRBJ2-1	TRBV7-8	TGTGCCAGCAGCTTAGCAGCGGCCAGCGATGAGCAGTTCTTC	CASSLAAASDEQFF
NA	TRBD1	TRBJ1-3	TRBV5-1	TGCGCCAGCAGCTTCCAGGGGGCGCCTGGAAACACCATATATTTT	CASSFQGAPGNTIYF
NA	TRBD2	TRBJ2-7	TRBV29-1	TGCAGCGTTTCGGGACTAGCGGGGGGTGCCTACGAGCAGTACTTC	CSVSGLAGGAYEQYF
NA	NA	TRBJ2-3	TRBV7-2	TGTGCCAGCAGCCATCCCCAGGGCGATCCTAGCACAGATACGCAGTATTTT	CASSHPQGDPSTDTQYF
NA	TRBD1	TRBJ1-6	TRBV10-3	TGTGCCATCAGCAATGCCGGGACAGGGGATTCACCCCTCCACTTT	CAISNAGTGDSPLHF
NA	TRBD2	TRBJ2-3	TRBV9	TGTGCCAGCAGCGGACTAGCGGGACTTGTAGATACGCAGTATTTT	CASSGLAGLVDTQYF
NA	NA	TRBJ1-2	TRBV19	TGTGCCAGTAGTATGGGGGCCGCGAAGGACGGTTATGGCTACACCTTC	CASSMGAAKDGYGYTF
NA	TRBD2	TRBJ2-1	TRBV28	TGTGCCAGCCACCGGTTGGCGGGAGGGCACAATGAGCAGTTCTTC	CASHRLAGGHNEQFF
NA	TRBD2	TRBJ2-2	TRBV5-4	TGTGCCAGCAGACCCGGGACTAGCGGGAGTGCGGCCGGGGAGCTGTTTTTT	CASRPGTSGSAAGELFF
NA	TRBD2	TRBJ2-3	TRBV5-4	TGTGCCAGCAGCTTGGCTAGCGGGAGCAGAGATACGCAGTATTTT	CASSLASGSRDTQYF
NA	TRBD2	TRBJ2-7	TRBV5-1	TGCGCCAGCAGCTTGGCGAGCGGGACTCTTTCCTACGAGCAGTACTTC	CASSLASGTLSYEQYF
NA	TRBD2	TRBJ2-3	TRBV5-4	TGTGCCAGCAGCTTGGATCGACTAGCGGGAGGCGTTGGTACAGATACGCAGTATTTT	CASSLDRLAGGVGTDTQYF
NA	TRBD2	TRBJ2-1	TRBV11-2	TGTGCCAGCAGCTTAGTCACTAGCGGGAATAATGAGCAGTTCTTC	CASSLVTSGNNEQFF
NA	NA	TRBJ2-1	TRBV27	TGTGCCAGCATCTCATGGGGCAGGGGCGGCAATGAGCAGTTCTTC	CASISWGRGGNEQFF
NA	TRBD1	TRBJ2-2	TRBV28	TGTGCCAGCAGTTCACGGACAGGGCGGGTCGGGGAGCTGTTTTTT	CASSSRTGRVGELFF
NA	TRBD1	TRBJ1-2	TRBV9	TGTGCCAGCAGCGACCCCGACAGGGTTCGCTATGGCTACACCTTC	CASSDPDRVRYGYTF